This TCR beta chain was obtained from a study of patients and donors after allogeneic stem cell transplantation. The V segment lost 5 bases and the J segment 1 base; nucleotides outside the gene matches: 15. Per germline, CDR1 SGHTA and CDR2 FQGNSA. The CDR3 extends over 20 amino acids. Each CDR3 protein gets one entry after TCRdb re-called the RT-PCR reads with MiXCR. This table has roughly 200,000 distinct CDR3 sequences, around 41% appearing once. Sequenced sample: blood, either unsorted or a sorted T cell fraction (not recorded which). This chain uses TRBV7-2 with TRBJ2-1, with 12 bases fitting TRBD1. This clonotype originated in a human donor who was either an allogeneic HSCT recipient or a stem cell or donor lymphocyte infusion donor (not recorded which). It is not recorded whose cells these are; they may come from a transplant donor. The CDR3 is CASSHRDRGRNEGSYNEQFF. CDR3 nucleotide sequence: TGTGCCAGCAGCCACCGGGACAGGGGGCGAAATGAAGGATCCTACAATGAGCAGTTCTTC.